The rows below give T cell receptor beta chains drawn from one sample of a study of blood T cell repertoires in COVID-19. Assay used: immunoSEQ multiplex PCR; TCRdb lists only in-frame clones, some missing. Of 220,000 or so clones listed, 82% are singletons. Sequencing was carried out using PBMCs or T cells enriched from blood (not recorded which). The source of these receptors is a woman aged 55 to 70 who had recovered from COVID-19. CDR3s include the opening cysteine and the closing phenylalanine or tryptophan. D genes are given only for firm matches. The size field is filled for only some rows; it gives once, few, many or a size class.

J gene: TRBJ2-5; clone size: .; D gene: TRBD1; V gene: TRBV7-2; CDR3 protein: CASSSGQVSLETQYF; CDR3 DNA: TGTGCCAGCAGCTCGGGACAGGTGTCTCTAGAGACCCAGTACTTC
J gene: TRBJ2-5; clone size: .; D gene: .; V gene: TRBV18; CDR3 protein: CASSGWSEETQYF; CDR3 DNA: TGTGCCAGCTCAGGATGGAGCGAAGAGACCCAGTACTTC
J gene: TRBJ1-1; clone size: .; D gene: .; V gene: TRBV7-2; CDR3 protein: CASSLKPRDEAFF; CDR3 DNA: TGTGCCAGCAGCTTAAAACCCAGGGATGAAGCTTTCTTT
J gene: TRBJ1-2; clone size: .; D gene: .; V gene: TRBV13; CDR3 protein: CASSSFTGLGYGYTF; CDR3 DNA: TGTGCCAGCAGCTCGTTTACAGGTCTCGGGTATGGCTACACCTTC
J gene: TRBJ1-1; clone size: .; D gene: TRBD1; V gene: TRBV7-8; CDR3 protein: CASSWGQGAIGTEAFF; CDR3 DNA: TGTGCCAGCAGCTGGGGACAGGGGGCGATAGGCACTGAAGCTTTCTTT
J gene: TRBJ2-1; clone size: .; D gene: .; V gene: TRBV5-1; CDR3 protein: CASTSGRHEQFF; CDR3 DNA: TGCGCCAGCACCTCTGGCCGCCATGAGCAGTTCTTC
J gene: TRBJ2-2; clone size: .; D gene: .; V gene: TRBV23-1; CDR3 protein: CASSLATRGVNTGELFF; CDR3 DNA: TGCGCCAGCAGTCTAGCTACCAGGGGCGTGAACACCGGGGAGCTGTTTTTT
J gene: TRBJ2-1; clone size: once; D gene: TRBD2; V gene: TRBV6-2/TRBV6-3; CDR3 protein: CASSDTLAGGNEQFF; CDR3 DNA: TGTGCCAGCAGCGATACCTTAGCGGGGGGGAATGAGCAGTTCTTC
J gene: TRBJ2-1; clone size: .; D gene: TRBD2; V gene: TRBV27; CDR3 protein: CASSLYVGSSGIGYNEQFF; CDR3 DNA: TGTGCCAGCAGTTTATACGTCGGGTCTAGCGGGATCGGCTACAATGAGCAGTTCTTC
J gene: TRBJ1-5; clone size: .; D gene: TRBD1; V gene: TRBV6-5; CDR3 protein: CASSYPTGVNQPQHF; CDR3 DNA: TGTGCCAGCAGTTACCCTACAGGGGTCAATCAGCCCCAGCATTTT
J gene: TRBJ2-1; clone size: many; D gene: .; V gene: TRBV7-2; CDR3 protein: CASSSSEVFYNEQFF; CDR3 DNA: TGTGCCAGCAGCTCCTCGGAGGTTTTCTACAATGAGCAGTTCTTC
J gene: TRBJ2-2; clone size: .; D gene: .; V gene: TRBV6-5; CDR3 protein: CASSPGDTGELFF; CDR3 DNA: TGTGCCAGCAGTCCGGGGGACACCGGGGAGCTGTTTTTT
J gene: TRBJ2-7; clone size: .; D gene: .; V gene: TRBV2; CDR3 protein: CASSQEHYEQYF; CDR3 DNA: TGTGCCAGCAGTCAAGAGCATTACGAGCAGTACTTC
J gene: TRBJ1-1; clone size: few; D gene: TRBD1; V gene: TRBV29-1; CDR3 protein: CSARQGVNTEAFF; CDR3 DNA: TGCAGCGCAAGACAGGGGGTTAACACTGAAGCTTTCTTT
J gene: TRBJ2-7; clone size: .; D gene: TRBD1; V gene: TRBV5-1; CDR3 protein: CASSLHRGYEQYF; CDR3 DNA: TGCGCCAGCAGCTTGCACAGGGGGTACGAGCAGTACTTC
J gene: TRBJ2-7; clone size: .; D gene: .; V gene: TRBV5-8; CDR3 protein: CASSLLVGGFVYEQYF; CDR3 DNA: TGTGCCAGCAGCTTGCTTGTAGGAGGGTTCGTCTACGAGCAGTACTTC
J gene: TRBJ2-4; clone size: .; D gene: TRBD1; V gene: TRBV6-1; CDR3 protein: CASSEALGTERAKNIQYF; CDR3 DNA: TGTGCCAGCAGTGAAGCGCTCGGGACAGAAAGAGCCAAAAACATTCAGTACTTC
J gene: TRBJ2-7; clone size: .; D gene: .; V gene: TRBV27; CDR3 protein: CASSYRGPGVSEQYF; CDR3 DNA: TGTGCCAGCAGCTACAGGGGACCGGGGGTTTCCGAGCAGTACTTC
J gene: TRBJ1-5; clone size: .; D gene: .; V gene: TRBV19; CDR3 protein: CASSISRGSNQPQHF; CDR3 DNA: TGTGCCAGTAGTATAAGCAGGGGAAGCAATCAGCCCCAGCATTTT
J gene: TRBJ2-5; clone size: once; D gene: TRBD2; V gene: TRBV6-5; CDR3 protein: CASSQGTSVQTQYF; CDR3 DNA: TGTGCCAGCAGTCAGGGGACTAGCGTTCAGACCCAGTACTTC
J gene: TRBJ1-2; clone size: .; D gene: TRBD1; V gene: TRBV27; CDR3 protein: CASSFDRGAYGYTF; CDR3 DNA: TGTGCCAGCAGTTTTGACAGGGGGGCCTATGGCTACACCTTC
J gene: TRBJ1-2; clone size: .; D gene: .; V gene: TRBV7-2; CDR3 protein: CASSLQERGYTF; CDR3 DNA: TGTGCCAGCAGCTTACAGGAGCGGGGCTACACCTTC
J gene: TRBJ2-1; clone size: .; D gene: .; V gene: TRBV4-3; CDR3 protein: CASSQDRWSSYNEQFF; CDR3 DNA: TGCGCCAGCAGCCAAGATCGCTGGAGCTCCTACAATGAGCAGTTCTTC
J gene: TRBJ1-3; clone size: .; D gene: TRBD1; V gene: TRBV10-1; CDR3 protein: CASQGDSLSPFSGNTIYF; CDR3 DNA: TGCGCCAGCCAGGGGGACAGCCTCTCCCCTTTCTCTGGAAACACCATATATTTT
J gene: TRBJ2-7; clone size: few; D gene: .; V gene: TRBV7-9; CDR3 protein: CASSPRFETRGTYEQYF; CDR3 DNA: TGTGCCAGCAGCCCGCGCTTTGAGACCCGGGGGACCTACGAGCAGTACTTC
J gene: TRBJ1-1; clone size: .; D gene: TRBD1; V gene: TRBV10-3; CDR3 protein: CATSRDRGKNTEAFF; CDR3 DNA: TGTGCCACCTCCCGGGACAGGGGGAAAAACACTGAAGCTTTCTTT
J gene: TRBJ1-6; clone size: .; D gene: .; V gene: TRBV2; CDR3 protein: CATTVGANSPLHF; CDR3 DNA: TGTGCCACCACGGTGGGGGCAAATTCACCCCTCCACTTT
J gene: TRBJ2-7; clone size: .; D gene: TRBD1; V gene: TRBV9; CDR3 protein: CASSVVGTGKEQYF; CDR3 DNA: TGTGCCAGCAGCGTAGTTGGGACAGGGAAGGAGCAGTACTTC
J gene: TRBJ1-2; clone size: .; D gene: .; V gene: TRBV30; CDR3 protein: CAWSHGGGGYTF; CDR3 DNA: TGTGCCTGGAGCCACGGGGGGGGAGGCTACACCTTC
J gene: TRBJ1-5; clone size: .; D gene: .; V gene: TRBV11-2; CDR3 protein: CASSLEGASNQPQHF; CDR3 DNA: TGTGCCAGCAGCTTAGAGGGGGCTAGCAATCAGCCCCAGCATTTT
J gene: TRBJ2-2; clone size: .; D gene: TRBD1; V gene: TRBV10-1; CDR3 protein: CASRPYSGTANTGELFF; CDR3 DNA: TGCGCCAGCAGACCTTATTCCGGGACAGCAAACACCGGGGAGCTGTTTTTT
J gene: TRBJ1-4; clone size: .; D gene: .; V gene: TRBV4-3; CDR3 protein: CASSQDIAGVGEKLFF; CDR3 DNA: TGCGCCAGCAGCCAAGATATAGCAGGGGTAGGAGAAAAACTGTTTTTT
J gene: TRBJ2-7; clone size: .; D gene: TRBD2; V gene: TRBV3-1/TRBV3-2; CDR3 protein: CASSRGLAGAYEQYF; CDR3 DNA: TGTGCCAGCAGCCGAGGACTAGCGGGAGCGTACGAGCAGTACTTC